This TCR beta chain was captured by sequencing in a study of a mutant IDH1 vaccine in newly diagnosed glioma (dated by TCRdb to about 2021). Concerning the study at large: In the chemotherapy-containing groups, vaccination started alongside temozolomide cycles, whereas in patients who had radiotherapy alone it started 4-6 weeks after radiotherapy. Of the approximately 33 treated patients, approximately 62% were male and approximately 38% were female, and the mean age was approximately 40 years. Prior to enrollment, standard therapy consisting of radiotherapy alone, temozolomide alone, or radiochemotherapy with temozolomide had been administered to patients, with the combination being received by most patients. Peripheral blood was collected at six visits: V03 (baseline), V05, V07, V10, V12 and V13. Longitudinal TCRB deep sequencing was performed for some 25 treated patients wherever samples were available for exploratory analyses. Visit V12 was the week-35 safety follow-up and visit V13 was the week-47 end of study.

The time point label, read with the paper, signifies: week 35, safety follow-up. Each vaccine dose, consisting of 300 ug of a 20-mer mutant IDH1 peptide in Montanide, was administered subcutaneously with topical imiquimod. Across visits V03 through V10, patients got a total of eight vaccinations, given in weeks 1, 3, 5, 7, 11, 15, 19 and 23. The donors had newly diagnosed IDH1-mutant astrocytomas of WHO grade 3 or 4 that showed loss of nuclear ATRX. The samples were drawn from NOA16, a multicentre, single-arm, open-label phase I trial in Germany that tested a mutant IDH1 peptide vaccine in humans for the first time. Genomic DNA for TCRB sequencing was extracted from EDTA blood using the DNeasy Blood and Tissue Kit. Libraries were prepared through the immunoSEQ multiplex PCR assay. Rearranged TCR beta chain sequences were amplified using the hsTCRB Kit according to the manufacturer's protocol. TCRB libraries were sequenced on an Illumina MiSeq. Under the source paper's analysis protocol: The kit vendor's proprietary platform handled demultiplexing, trimming and gene mapping. Imported from immuneACCESS, the table was reduced by TCRdb to in-frame sequences with V and J called. These copies leave out some clones; in studies compared against another copy, an unresolved V gene accounts for under half, and the cause of the remainder is not known. That table gives V, J and clone size, and the DNA gave D and trimming. Recorded for this sample are around 32,000 clones; about 80% of them occurred a single time. The ten largest account for 3% to 4% of the sample.

Trimming takes 5 bases from V and 3 bases from J, and the germline ends sit 17 bases apart. The germline V gene (reference sequence) specifies LNHDA as CDR1 and SQIVND as CDR2. From the cysteine through the phenylalanine, the CDR3 covers 15 amino acids. Only the CDR3 part of the read is kept: 45 bases, read in frame from the first base. As to this clone: Its recognized antigen is unknown. The record has no base qualities; no much larger clone is one base away.

What the study reported, not specific to this receptor: Selection of PBMC samples for TCRB deep sequencing was based on availability. It was noted by the authors that analyses of patient blood samples could not be reproduced owing to sample limitations. Immune responses induced by the vaccine were seen in over 80% of patients across multiple MHC alleles. No apparent relationship was observed between pseudoprogression and alterations in the top peripheral T cell clonotypes detected by TCRB sequencing.

The sample was PBMCs, taken from a glioma patient whose treatment included an IDH1 peptide vaccine. Rearrangement joined TRBV19 to TRBJ2-7; TRBD2 is perhaps the D gene, given 7 matching bases. The clonotype originates from a man aged 35 to 55 with glioma. Some clones in this sample may be carry-over from other donors' samples. Read as DNA, the sequence is TGTGCCAGTAGTTGGGGAGGGGGTTACCTCTACGAGCAGTACTTC. This is translated as CASSWGGGYLYEQYF.